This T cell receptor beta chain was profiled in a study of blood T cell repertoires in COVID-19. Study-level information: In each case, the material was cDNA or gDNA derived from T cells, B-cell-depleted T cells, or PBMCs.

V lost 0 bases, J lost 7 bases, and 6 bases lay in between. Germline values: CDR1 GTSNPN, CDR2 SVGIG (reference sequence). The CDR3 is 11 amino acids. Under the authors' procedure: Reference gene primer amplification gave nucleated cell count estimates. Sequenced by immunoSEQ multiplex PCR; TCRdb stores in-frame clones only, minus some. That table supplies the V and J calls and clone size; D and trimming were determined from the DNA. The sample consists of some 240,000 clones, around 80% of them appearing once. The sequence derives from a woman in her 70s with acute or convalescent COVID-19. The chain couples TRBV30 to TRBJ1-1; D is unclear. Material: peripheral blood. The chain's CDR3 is CAWSVEVEAFF. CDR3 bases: TGTGCCTGGAGTGTGGAGGTTGAAGCTTTCTTT.